The 20 T cell receptor beta chains below all came from one sample that was sequenced in a study of control samples from healthy donors and cancer patients. Only in-frame clones appear in the TCRdb table, and some are missing; sequencing was by immunoSEQ multiplex PCR. The repertoire holds 35,000 to 55,000 clones, with about three quarters as singletons. Sequencing used formalin-fixed, paraffin-embedded tissue. These TCRs come from a male donor with melanoma.

The V gene is TRBV19, the J gene TRBJ1-1; a possible D gene is TRBD1 (6 bases). Trimming shortened V by 2 bases and J by 7 bases, and 11 bases separated the two germline ends. CDR3 size: 13 residues. Germline lookup yields CDR1 LNHDA and CDR2 SQIVND (reference sequence). In nucleotides, the CDR3 is TGTGCCAGTAGTATATGGGACACCGATGAAGCTTTCTTT. This gives the protein CASSIWDTDEAFF.

The chain combines TRBV27 with TRBJ2-3; TRBD2 matches at 10 bases. J gave up 5 bases and V 6 bases, and 5 bases lay outside the gene matches. Germline loops: CDR1 MNHEY, CDR2 SMNVEV (reference sequence). The length of the CDR3 is 14 residues. The CDR3 nucleotides read TGTGCCAGCAGCGAAGCGGGAGGGGTAGATACGCAGTATTTT. As protein: CASSEAGGVDTQYF.

This clone was counted a few times. V gene TRBV7-9 combines with J gene TRBJ1-2; D gene ambiguous. The CDR3 totals 16 residues. Germline values: CDR1 SEHNR, CDR2 FQNEAQ (reference sequence). V was clipped by 4 bases and J by 7 bases, with 22 bases between them. The CDR3 DNA sequence: TGTGCCAGCAGCTCCCGAATGATTGAGGGTGCGAGTGGCTACACCTTC. Encoded protein: CASSSRMIEGASGYTF. Combining the CDR3 with reference TRBV7-9 and TRBJ1-2 gives the whole variable domain DTGVSQNPRHKITKRGQNVTFRCDPISEHNRLYWYRQTLGQGPEFLTYFQNEAQLEKSRLLSDRFSAERPKGSFSTLEIQRTEQGDSAMYLCASSSRMIEGASGYTFGSGTRLTVV.

The chain uses TRBV27 and TRBJ2-7; no clear D. The CDR3 length is 15 residues. Germline V gene sequence: CDR1 MNHEY, CDR2 SMNVEV (reference sequence). The V end was cut by 4 bases, the J end by 3 bases, with 16 bases between. The CDR3 coding sequence is TGTGCCAGCAGTTCGCTGGGCGCCACGATCTACGAGCAGTACTTC. This translates into CASSSLGATIYEQYF.

For this clone: Different DNA sequences within this sample yield the same CDR3. This rearrangement joins TRBV2 to TRBJ1-4; tentative D call: TRBD1 (6 bases). This CDR3 comprises 16 residues. The germline CDR1 and CDR2 sequences are SNHLY and FYNNEI. Trimming pared 1 base from V and 10 bases from J, leaving 19 bases between. The CDR3 nucleotides are TGTGCCAGCAGTGAAGGGGAACCGGGACACGGAGGAAAACTGTTTTTT. It encodes CASSEGEPGHGGKLFF.

CDR3 amino acids: CSASDSYEQFF. The DNA of the CDR3 is TGCAGTGCTAGCGACAGTTATGAGCAGTTCTTC. The chain joins TRBV20-1 to TRBJ2-1, with a weak D call TRBD1 (5 bases). Germline V gene lookup returns CDR1 DFQATT and CDR2 SNEGSKA (reference sequence). The CDR3 is 11 amino acids. Trimming left V 3 bases short and J 8 bases short, with 8 bases between.

Remarks on this clone: A much larger clone differs by one base, so this may be a read error. This chain links TRBV7-7 with TRBJ1-1; a weak D match, TRBD1 (5 bases). The CDR3 has 16 amino acids. CDR1 and CDR2 (germline): SSHAT, FNYEAQ (reference sequence). The chain's CDR3 is CANSLAKGTMNTEAFF. The CDR3 DNA is TGTGCCAACAGCTTAGCGAAGGGGACCATGAACACTGAAGCTTTCTTT. Combining the CDR3 with reference TRBV7-7 and TRBJ1-1 gives the whole variable domain GAGVSQSPRYKVTKRGQDVTLRCDPISSHATLYWYQQALGQGPEFLTYFNYEAQPDKSGLPSDRFSAERPEGSISTLTIQRTEQRDSAMYRCANSLAKGTMNTEAFFGQGTRLTVV.

The chain employs TRBV24-1 and TRBJ2-3, with D perhaps assigned TRBD1 or TRBD2 (5 bases each). Trimming cost V 4 bases and J 2 bases, with 9 bases left between them. CDR3 length: 14 amino acids. The germline gives CDR1 KGHDR, CDR2 SFDVKD. CDR3 protein: CATSESGATDTQYF. The DNA of the CDR3 is TGTGCCACCAGTGAATCCGGGGCCACAGATACGCAGTATTTT.

As to this clone: With a much larger clone just one base away, this may be a read error. The chain joins TRBV11-2 to TRBJ2-7; the D is unclear. With 5 bases removed from V and 7 bases from J, the gap between germline ends came to 9 bases. This CDR3 is built from 11 residues. Germline V CDR1 and CDR2: SGHAT, FQNNGV. Here the CDR3 reads CASSPFREQYF. CDR3 DNA sequence: TGTGCCAGCAGCCCCTTTAGGGAGCAGTACTTC.

This chain links TRBV6-5 with TRBJ1-2; a weak D match, TRBD1 (5 bases). The CDR3 spans 13 residues. Between the trimmed V and J ends, which lost 5 bases and 6 bases, there was a span of 13 bases. Germline values: CDR1 MNHEY, CDR2 SVGAGI. CDR3 sequence: CASSPHTGDGYTF. CDR3 DNA: TGTGCCAGCAGTCCCCATACGGGGGATGGCTACACCTTC.

The V call is TRBV11-2, the J call TRBJ2-7; possible D gene TRBD2, 6 bases. CDR3 length: 14 amino acids. Trimming removed 2 bases at V and 2 bases at J, with 10 bases between. Per the germline V gene, CDR1 is SGHAT and CDR2 is FQNNGV. Here the CDR3 reads CASSLLGGAYEQYF. CDR3 nucleotide sequence: TGTGCCAGCAGCTTACTGGGGGGAGCCTACGAGCAGTACTTC.

This clone has only a few counts. The chain carries TRBV6-2 or TRBV6-3 and TRBJ2-5; D possibly corresponds to TRBD2 (6 bases). The ends were cut back, 6 bases at V and 4 bases at J, with 21 bases in the middle. The length of the CDR3 is 16 residues. Germline lookup yields CDR1 MNHEY and CDR2 SVGEGT. The CDR3, as DNA: TGTGCCAGCAGCATCATAGCGGTACCCCCCGCAGAGACCCAGTACTTC. Its protein product is CASSIIAVPPAETQYF.

This rearrangement joins TRBV18 to TRBJ2-2; D is perhaps TRBD1 (6 bases). Germline CDR1 reads KGHSH; CDR2 reads LQKENI. This CDR3 contains 18 residues. The V end lost 0 bases, the J end lost 0 bases, and 14 bases lay between the germline ends. CDR3 sequence (DNA): TGTGCCAGCTCACCACCATTTAGCAGGGGTCCGAACACCGGGGAGCTGTTTTTT. It encodes CASSPPFSRGPNTGELFF.

This clone was observed a handful of times. This chain uses TRBV20-1 with TRBJ2-1; D uncertain. This CDR3 has 11 residues. V lost 3 bases and J 8 bases, leaving 8 bases between the germline ends. Germline loops: CDR1 DFQATT, CDR2 SNEGSKA (reference sequence). The CDR3 region is CSARGLDEQFF. The DNA of the CDR3 is TGCAGTGCTAGGGGTCTTGATGAGCAGTTCTTC.

This clone was recorded a few times. The chain has TRBV5-6 and TRBJ2-7; TRBD2 aligns across 7 bases. The CDR3 is 17 amino acids. CDR1 is SGHDT and CDR2 is YYEEEE in the germline V gene. J lost 6 bases, V lost 4 bases, and 19 bases had no gene match. The CDR3 sequence: CASSACRSGIGPCEQYF. Written as DNA, the CDR3 is TGTGCCAGCAGCGCTTGTAGGAGCGGGATAGGACCTTGCGAGCAGTACTTC.

The chain is built from TRBV28 and TRBJ2-7, with D perhaps being TRBD1 or TRBD2 (5 bases each). Trimming shortened V by 8 bases and J by 6 bases, and 20 bases separated the two germline ends. This CDR3 has 14 amino acids. In germline, CDR1 is MDHEN, CDR2 SYDVKM. The CDR3 sequence is CASFTGALQGEQYF. As DNA, the CDR3 is TGTGCCAGCTTCACCGGGGCTCTTCAGGGCGAGCAGTACTTC.

The gene calls are TRBV5-6 and TRBJ1-4, with D maybe TRBD1 (6 bases). The V and J ends lost 2 bases and 10 bases respectively, with 12 bases between them. The CDR3 runs 13 residues. The germline gives CDR1 SGHDT, CDR2 YYEEEE. The DNA of the CDR3 is TGTGCCAGCAGCTTACAGGGTTCAGTAAAACTGTTTTTT. Amino acid sequence: CASSLQGSVKLFF.

CDR3 DNA: TGTGCCAGCAGCCCGCCACAGGGAAATTCACCCCTCCACTTT. Translated, it gives CASSPPQGNSPLHF. This chain joins TRBV3-1 (or the pseudogene TRBV3-2) and TRBJ1-6, with a tentative D call TRBD1 (6 bases). Germline V lookup: CDR1 LGHDT, CDR2 YNNKEL (reference sequence). V lost 4 bases and J lost 7, with 11 bases in between. The CDR3 has 14 amino acids.

V gene TRBV9 combines with J gene TRBJ2-3; D perhaps matches TRBD1 (6 bases). Germline-derived CDR1 and CDR2 are SGDLS and YYNGEE. With 5 bases removed from V and 5 bases from J, the gap between germline ends came to 21 bases. This CDR3 spans 16 amino acids. CDR3 in DNA: TGTGCCAGCAGTTTACAACAGGGAGTTGGGCTAGATACGCAGTATTTT. Protein product: CASSLQQGVGLDTQYF.

This clone appeared a few times. Additional DNA sequences in this sample encode the identical CDR3. The J gene is TRBJ1-1, the V gene TRBV15; D ambiguous. CDR1 LNHNV and CDR2 YYDKDF come from the germline V gene (reference sequence). V was trimmed by 0 bases and J by 2 bases, leaving 1 base between them. This CDR3 has 12 amino acids. CDR3 DNA: TGTGCCACCAGCAGAGAAAACACTGAAGCTTTCTTT. Its protein is CATSRENTEAFF. Supplemented by reference TRBV15 and TRBJ1-1, the full variable domain reads DAMVIQNPRYQVTQFGKPVTLSCSQTLNHNVMYWYQQKSSQAPKLLFHYYDKDFNNEADTPDNFQSRRPNTSFCFLDIRSPGLGDTAMYLCATSRENTEAFFGQGTRLTVV.